The present TCR beta chain was sequenced within a study of Graves' ophthalmopathy and Graves' hyperthyroidism. As for the study in general: There was a collection of peripheral blood at initial diagnosis, before any treatment.

Concerning this clonotype: Antigen unknown.

The diagnosis combined clinical symptoms, thyroxine, TRAb, thyroid ultrasound and orbital computed tomography scans. PBMCs came from approximately 10 ml of fresh peripheral blood. Amplification of TCR beta CDR3 regions used RNA transcripts. HTBI primers were used in a first-round RT-PCR, which preceded a second-round multiplex PCR. TCRdb used MiXCR to reprocess the multiplex PCR reads, holding one entry per CDR3 protein. The sample records some 750,000 distinct CDR3 sequences, 40% being singletons. Broader study findings: Predictions made by the model for ophthalmopathy progression reached roughly 70% sensitivity and about 72% specificity.

Germline V gene lookup returns CDR1 SEHNR and CDR2 FQNEAQ (reference sequence). J lost 3 bases, V lost 5 bases, and 7 bases had no gene match. The length of the CDR3 is 14 residues. The receptor was derived from an adult man with Graves' ophthalmopathy. Sequenced: peripheral blood. The chain employs TRBV7-9 and TRBJ2-7, with 7 positions matching TRBD2. CDR3: CASSSGTKYYEQYF. As DNA, the CDR3 is TGTGCCAGCAGCAGCGGGACGAAATACTACGAGCAGTACTTC. Complete variable domain (other parts from reference TRBV7-9 and TRBJ2-7): DTGVSQNPRHKITKRGQNVTFRCDPISEHNRLYWYRQTLGQGPEFLTYFQNEAQLEKSRLLSDRFSAERPKGSFSTLEIQRTEQGDSAMYLCASSSGTKYYEQYFGPGTRLTVT.